This T cell receptor (beta chain) was captured by sequencing in a study of shared clonotypes between healthy human individuals. A few counts support this clone. Its matching antigen is unknown. This table comes from immunoSEQ multiplex PCR, and its TCRdb copy is limited to in-frame clones, with some not included. The sample consists of about 1,900,000 clones, just under 95% of them appearing once. Study results and caveats: Sharing across four donors was seen in approximately 5.2% of naive CD4 clonotypes. Enrolling few donors narrowed the genetic and exposure-history diversity that was represented.

Only CD45RO-negative cells positively selected for CCR7 counted as naive CD8 cells, so terminally differentiated effector memory CD45RA+ cells were excluded. Donors were healthy HIV-negative adults without recently reported acute infections or vaccinations. The CDR3 has 14 amino acids. V lost 3 bases to trimming and J lost 12 bases, with 15 bases between them. In germline, CDR1 is SNHLY, CDR2 FYNNEI. The chain uses TRBV2 and TRBJ1-6; no clear D. This TCR was recovered from a man aged 18 to 35 in good health. Sequencing was performed on naive CD8+ T cells sorted from blood. The CDR3 here is CASSETGSPVPLHF. The CDR3 DNA reads TGTGCCAGCAGTGAGACGGGGTCGCCCGTACCCCTCCACTTT.